One and the same sample provided the 10 T cell receptor beta chains below, sequenced in a study of blood T cell repertoires in COVID-19. Profiled with immunoSEQ multiplex PCR; TCRdb holds only in-frame clones, not every one. This repertoire shows more than 70,000 clones, 65% to 90% found once; its top ten account for under 8.5%. The material sequenced was peripheral blood. Every receptor here comes from a man in his 60s with acute or convalescent COVID-19.

The chain has TRBV12-2 and TRBJ1-3; the table names TRBD1, a call not compared with the DNA. TRBV12-2 is recorded as a pseudogene. The CDR3 spans 20 residues. The CDR3: CASRVSPGQEYLLFGNTIYF. As DNA, the CDR3 is TGTGCAAGTCGCGTATCGCCGGGACAGGAATACTTATTGTTTGGAAACACCATATATTTT.

This rearrangement joins TRBV4-1 to TRBJ1-1, with D unclear. Germline V gene sequence: CDR1 MGHRA, CDR2 YSYEKL. Trimming removed 2 bases from V and 2 bases from J, with 9 bases in between. The CDR3 has 14 residues. CDR3: CASSQREVNTEAFF. In nucleotides, the CDR3 is TGCGCCAGCAGCCAAAGGGAGGTTAACACTGAAGCTTTCTTT.

The CDR3 DNA reads TGTGCCAAACAGGCTAGCGGGGTCGGGACCCAGTACTTC. As protein: CAKQASGVGTQYF. The chain is built from TRBV30 and TRBJ2-5; TRBD2 agrees at 9 bases. CDR3 length: 13 amino acids. The V and J ends lost 8 bases and 7 bases, in that order; junction bases with no gene match: 11. CDR1 is GTSNPN, CDR2 SVGIG, per germline (reference sequence).

The chain links TRBV6-5 to TRBJ2-1; 10 bases map to TRBD2. The length of the CDR3 is 15 residues. J was trimmed by 9 bases and V by 9 bases; bases with no gene match: 14. CDR1 and CDR2 (germline): MNHEY, SVGAGI. The CDR3 bases are TGTGCCAGTACGCCGGAGCGGGGGGGCCTAAGTGAGCAGTTCTTC. Amino acid sequence: CASTPERGGLSEQFF.

The rearrangement uses TRBV15 and TRBJ1-2; D is possibly TRBD1 (6 bases). This CDR3 comprises 12 residues. Germline V gives CDR1 LNHNV, CDR2 YYDKDF (reference sequence). V was shortened by 1 base and J by 7 bases, with 7 bases between the two germline ends. The CDR3 reads CATSRGGLGYTF. CDR3 sequence (DNA): TGTGCCACCAGCAGAGGGGGGCTTGGCTACACCTTC.

The chain joins TRBV6-5 to TRBJ2-7; 9 nucleotides match TRBD1. In germline, CDR1 is MNHEY, CDR2 SVGAGI. The CDR3 extends over 14 amino acids. The ends lost 6 bases at V and 4 bases at J; junction bases unmatched: 7. DNA of the CDR3: TGTGCCAGCAGAGCGGACAGGGGAGGGTACGAGCAGTACTTC. It encodes CASRADRGGYEQYF.

The chain joins TRBV28 to TRBJ2-7; 9 bases agree with TRBD1. CDR1 is MDHEN, CDR2 SYDVKM, per germline. The CDR3 totals 16 residues. Trimming removed 4 bases from V and 2 bases from J; junction bases left unmatched: 9. CDR3 sequence reads: CASSSEGQGMTYEQYF. The DNA of the CDR3 is TGTGCCAGCAGTTCAGAAGGACAGGGGATGACCTACGAGCAGTACTTC. The variable domain in full, completed from reference TRBV28 and TRBJ2-7, reads DVKVTQSSRYLVKRTGEKVFLECVQDMDHENMFWYRQDPGLGLRLIYFSYDVKMKEKGDIPEGYSVSREKKERFSLILESASTNQTSMYLCASSSEGQGMTYEQYFGPGTRLTVT.

This sequence joins TRBV3-1 (or the pseudogene TRBV3-2) and TRBJ2-3; no definite D call. CDR3 length: 14 residues. In germline, CDR1 is LGHDT, CDR2 YNNKEL (reference sequence). The germline V and J ends were trimmed by 0 bases and 6 bases, with 10 bases remaining between them. The CDR3 bases are TGTGCCAGCAGCCAAGATGTCGTTCGGGATACGCAGTATTTT. It specifies CASSQDVVRDTQYF.

DNA for the CDR3: TGTGCCACCAGTGATCCCCGACCCGACAACCTCCGAGAGCAGTTCTTC. This codes for CATSDPRPDNLREQFF. J is TRBJ2-1 and V is TRBV24-1; D call uncertain. V was clipped by 3 bases and J by 10 bases, with 21 bases between them. CDR1 is KGHDR and CDR2 is SFDVKD in the germline V gene. The CDR3 covers 16 residues.

This clone was found a few times. The gene calls are TRBV10-1 and TRBJ1-6, with no clear D. From germline, CDR1 is WNHNN and CDR2 SYGVQD (reference sequence). The length of the CDR3 is 13 residues. V lost 7 bases, J lost 7 bases, and 11 bases lay in between. CDR3 nucleotide sequence: TGCGCCAGCAACCTATACAGAAATTCACCCCTCCACTTT. Its protein product is CASNLYRNSPLHF.